The present T cell receptor beta chain was sequenced within a study of beta chain features in type 1 diabetes. Study results and limitations: Type 1 diabetes patients had moderately but significantly shorter TCRB CDR3s in all four CD4+ subsets. In the patient group, naive, central memory and Treg TCRB repertoires seemed more alike than in the healthy donor group. It was possible that PCR favored shorter templates, equally so in patients and controls.

Heparinised blood was drawn once per donor, averaging around 120 mL. Stem cell-like memory, regulatory, central memory and naive CD4+ cells were sorted via CD45RO/CCR7/CD25/CD127/CD95/CD27. Only a few counts were recorded for this clone. Its antigen is not known. Expressed TCRB transcripts were sequenced because the entire RNA isolate underwent reverse transcription. Repertoires were generated with immunoSEQ multiplex PCR, while TCRdb's copy carries only in-frame clones and drops some. Among a few hundred thousand clones listed, about 14% were seen once. The junction had 5 bases not matched to a gene; V was cut back by 7 bases and J by 8 bases. Germline values: CDR1 SGHTA, CDR2 FQGTGA. The CDR3 consists of 15 residues.

The source material was naive CD4+ T cells from blood. The rearrangement links TRBV7-3 to TRBJ2-1, with 16 bases matching TRBD2. The source is a woman aged 18-35 years with type 1 diabetes. The chain's CDR3 is CASNLGTSGRDEQFF. In nucleotides, the CDR3 is TGTGCCAGCAACCTAGGGACTAGCGGGAGGGATGAGCAGTTCTTC.